The rows below give T cell receptor beta chains drawn from one sample of a study of OX40 agonist ivuxolimab in advanced cancers. Assay: immunoSEQ multiplex PCR; the TCRdb copy retains only in-frame clones and omits some. Of 60,000 to 85,000 clones in the sample, more than 75% were seen once. This specimen consisted of CD4+ or CD8+ T cells sorted from blood, obtained in a trial of the OX40 agonist ivuxolimab. All receptors derive from an adult with an advanced solid tumor such as melanoma, head and neck, liver or kidney cancer. Each CDR3 is given with its conserved first and last residue. A D gene is named only where the DNA matches it firmly. Clone size is stated in some rows and not others, as once, few, many or a class when expanded.

J,V,D,size,CDR3,DNA
TRBJ1-2,TRBV9,TRBD1,-,CASSLRDREHYGYTF,TGTGCCAGCAGCCTTCGGGACAGAGAACACTATGGCTACACCTTC
TRBJ2-3,TRBV19,TRBD2,few,CASSPRSSGGPYAQYF,TGTGCCAGTAGTCCGCGGTCTAGCGGGGGCCCTTATGCGCAGTATTTT
TRBJ2-2,TRBV19,-,few,CASRQYSYTGELFF,TGTGCCAGTAGACAGTATTCCTACACCGGGGAGCTGTTTTTT
TRBJ2-4,TRBV29-1,-,-,CSVFSNIQYF,TGCAGCGTTTTCTCGAACATTCAGTACTTC
TRBJ1-1,TRBV27,-,-,CASRRAGASEAFF,TGTGCCAGCAGAAGGGCAGGGGCATCAGAAGCTTTCTTT
TRBJ2-1,TRBV4-1,TRBD2,-,CASSQQPGLALNEQFF,TGCGCCAGCAGCCAGCAACCGGGACTAGCTCTCAATGAGCAGTTCTTC
TRBJ2-7,TRBV2,-,-,CASDGQVPREQYF,TGTGCCAGCGACGGGCAGGTCCCACGCGAGCAGTACTTC
TRBJ2-1,TRBV11-2,TRBD2,-,CASSLASGSYNEQFF,TGTGCCAGCAGCTTAGCTAGCGGGAGCTACAATGAGCAGTTCTTC
TRBJ2-5,TRBV10-1,TRBD1,-,CASSEPPGQGWETQYF,TGCGCCAGCAGTGAGCCTCCGGGACAGGGGTGGGAGACCCAGTACTTC
TRBJ1-1,TRBV28,-,-,CASIVGNREAFF,TGTGCCAGCATCGTGGGAAACAGAGAAGCTTTCTTT
TRBJ2-2,TRBV4-1,-,few,CASSQPWGSGAGELFF,TGCGCCAGCAGCCAACCGTGGGGGAGCGGTGCCGGGGAGCTGTTTTTT
TRBJ1-4,TRBV28,TRBD1,-,CASRNRGGNEKLFF,TGTGCCAGCAGGAACAGGGGCGGGAATGAAAAACTGTTTTTT
TRBJ2-1,TRBV4-1,-,-,CASSQATVRAYEQFF,TGCGCCAGCAGCCAAGCCACCGTACGGGCGTATGAGCAGTTCTTC
TRBJ2-7,TRBV5-1,TRBD2,-,CASSLTSGSVYEQYF,TGCGCCAGCAGCCTGACTAGCGGGAGTGTCTACGAGCAGTACTTC
TRBJ1-1,TRBV27,-,-,CASSFLTEEGHTEAFF,TGTGCCAGCAGTTTCTTGACAGAAGAGGGGCACACTGAAGCTTTCTTT
TRBJ1-5,TRBV6-5,-,-,CASRGQNGQPQHF,TGTGCCAGCAGAGGACAGAATGGCCAGCCCCAGCATTTT
TRBJ2-1,TRBV5-4,-,-,CASSLNPGSEQFF,TGTGCCAGCAGCTTGAACCCCGGGAGTGAGCAGTTCTTC
TRBJ2-7,TRBV19,TRBD1,-,CASSTPGTGIYEQYF,TGTGCCAGTAGTACACCCGGGACAGGGATCTACGAGCAGTACTTC
TRBJ1-3,TRBV5-1,-,-,CASSEVSGNTIYF,TGCGCCAGCAGCGAGGTTTCTGGAAACACCATATATTTT
TRBJ2-4,TRBV2,-,-,CASSEGLSKNIQYF,TGTGCCAGCAGCGAAGGGTTATCCAAAAACATTCAGTACTTC
TRBJ2-2,TRBV2,TRBD2,-,CASRGSGRATGELFF,TGTGCCAGCAGGGGCAGCGGGAGGGCCACCGGGGAGCTGTTTTTT
TRBJ1-4,TRBV5-6,-,-,CASSLQGSTNEKLFF,TGTGCCAGCAGCCTGCAGGGATCAACTAATGAAAAACTGTTTTTT
TRBJ2-7,TRBV28,TRBD2,-,CASSLYRTSGYEQYF,TGTGCCAGCAGTTTATACAGGACTAGCGGCTACGAGCAGTACTTC
TRBJ2-6,TRBV28,-,once,CASSSPGSGANVLTF,TGTGCCAGCAGTTCCCCGGGCTCTGGGGCCAACGTCCTGACTTTC
TRBJ2-7,TRBV4-3,TRBD2,-,CASSRASGSYEQYF,TGCGCCAGCAGCCGGGCTAGCGGGAGCTACGAGCAGTACTTC
TRBJ1-2,TRBV28,-,-,CASTWGRDLYGYTF,TGTGCCTCCACCTGGGGGAGGGACCTCTATGGCTACACCTTC
TRBJ2-1,TRBV29-1,TRBD2,-,CSVQSGSASEQFF,TGCAGCGTCCAAAGCGGGAGTGCTAGCGAGCAGTTCTTC
TRBJ1-1,TRBV6-5,TRBD1,-,CASSYRQGARGTEAFF,TGTGCCAGCAGTTACCGACAGGGGGCGCGGGGCACTGAAGCTTTCTTT
TRBJ2-1,TRBV9,TRBD2,-,CASSVRPPASGGYNEQFF,TGTGCCAGCAGCGTAAGGCCCCCAGCTAGCGGGGGCTACAATGAGCAGTTCTTC
TRBJ1-6,TRBV2,-,-,CASRVRGNSPLHF,TGTGCCAGCAGGGTAAGGGGTAATTCACCCCTCCACTTT
TRBJ1-3,TRBV4-1,TRBD1,-,CASSQAGQNSGNTIYF,TGCGCCAGCAGCCAAGCGGGACAGAACTCTGGAAACACCATATATTTT
TRBJ2-3,TRBV5-1,-,-,CASSSQRAPDTQYF,TGCGCCAGCAGCTCACAGAGGGCACCGGATACGCAGTATTTT
TRBJ2-5,TRBV19,TRBD1,once,CASSSDRGQETQYF,TGTGCCAGTAGTAGCGACAGGGGGCAAGAGACCCAGTACTTC
TRBJ2-1,TRBV30,TRBD2,-,CALAGGKSYNEQFF,TGTGCCTTAGCGGGAGGCAAATCCTACAATGAGCAGTTCTTC
TRBJ1-2,TRBV4-3,TRBD1,-,CASSQDRDRVNGYTF,TGCGCCAGCAGCCAAGACAGGGACAGGGTAAATGGCTACACCTTC
TRBJ1-2,TRBV15,-,-,CATSQVLRDYGYTF,TGTGCCACCAGTCAGGTATTAAGGGACTATGGCTACACCTTC
TRBJ1-2,TRBV5-1,TRBD1,once,CASSSVGTGDGYTF,TGCGCCAGCAGCTCGGTAGGGACAGGGGACGGCTACACCTTC
TRBJ2-7,TRBV2,-,-,CAMRRGQQIYEQYF,TGTGCCATGCGACGAGGGCAACAGATCTACGAGCAGTACTTC
TRBJ2-2,TRBV29-1,TRBD1,-,CSATDRAFTGELFF,TGCAGCGCAACGGACAGGGCGTTCACCGGGGAGCTGTTTTTT
TRBJ1-5,TRBV5-1,-,-,CASSLEGVKGQPQHF,TGCGCCAGCAGCTTGGAGGGAGTTAAGGGTCAGCCCCAGCATTTT
TRBJ2-5,TRBV7-2,-,-,CASSLLGVKTQYF,TGTGCCAGCAGCTTACTAGGGGTCAAGACCCAGTACTTC
TRBJ2-5,TRBV7-9,-,-,CATRPGYF,TGTGCCACCCGACCGGGTTACTTC
TRBJ2-7,TRBV7-2,-,once,CASSTQVSYEQYF,TGTGCCAGCAGCACCCAAGTTTCCTACGAGCAGTACTTC
TRBJ2-5,TRBV11-3,-,-,CASSSTGAGGETQYF,TGTGCCAGCAGCTCAACAGGGGCCGGAGGGGAGACCCAGTACTTC
TRBJ2-3,TRBV28,-,-,CASSLLGSSTDTQYF,TGTGCCAGCAGTTTACTTGGCAGCTCCACAGATACGCAGTATTTT
TRBJ2-5,TRBV4-1,-,-,CASSQFGGTAQETQYF,TGCGCCAGCAGCCAATTCGGGGGGACAGCCCAAGAGACCCAGTACTTC
TRBJ2-1,TRBV4-3,-,few,CASSLPGGEQFF,TGCGCCAGCAGCCTCCCTGGGGGTGAGCAGTTCTTC
TRBJ2-2,TRBV5-4,-,-,CASSIGGWLDHTGELFF,TGTGCCAGCAGCATCGGAGGTTGGCTAGACCACACCGGGGAGCTGTTTTTT
TRBJ2-7,TRBV5-6,TRBD2,-,CASSFSGLGSYF,TGTGCCAGCAGCTTTTCCGGACTAGGAAGTTACTTC
TRBJ1-1,TRBV9,-,-,CASNVDHYASTEAFF,TGTGCCAGCAACGTAGATCACTACGCGAGTACTGAAGCTTTCTTT
TRBJ2-7,TRBV11-2,-,-,CASSLKGNEQYF,TGTGCCAGCAGCTTAAAGGGAAACGAGCAGTACTTC
TRBJ2-3,TRBV5-6,-,once,CASSLRRTSTDTQYF,TGTGCCAGCAGCTTACGCCGAACTAGCACAGATACGCAGTATTTT
TRBJ2-1,TRBV7-2,-,-,CASSLSFGNEQFF,TGTGCCAGCAGCTTGTCGTTCGGCAATGAGCAGTTCTTC
TRBJ2-4,TRBV6-5,-,-,CASSPPGATKNIQYF,TGTGCCAGCAGTCCCCCGGGGGCGACCAAAAACATTCAGTACTTC
TRBJ2-1,TRBV11-2,-,-,CASSRTSTAYNEQFF,TGTGCCAGCAGCAGAACGTCCACAGCGTACAATGAGCAGTTCTTC